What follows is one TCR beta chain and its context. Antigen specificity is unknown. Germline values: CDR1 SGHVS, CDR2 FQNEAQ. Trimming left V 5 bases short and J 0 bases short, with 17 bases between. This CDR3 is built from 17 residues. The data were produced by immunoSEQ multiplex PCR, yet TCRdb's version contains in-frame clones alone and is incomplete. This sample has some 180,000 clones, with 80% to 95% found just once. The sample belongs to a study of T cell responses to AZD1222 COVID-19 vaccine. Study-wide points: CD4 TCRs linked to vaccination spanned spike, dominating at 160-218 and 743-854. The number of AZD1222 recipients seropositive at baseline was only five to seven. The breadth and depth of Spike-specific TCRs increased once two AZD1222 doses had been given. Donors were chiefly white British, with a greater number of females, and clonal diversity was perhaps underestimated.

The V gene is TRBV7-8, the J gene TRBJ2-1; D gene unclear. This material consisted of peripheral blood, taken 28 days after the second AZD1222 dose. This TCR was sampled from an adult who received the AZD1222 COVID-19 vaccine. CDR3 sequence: CASSTQGRPSSYNEQFF. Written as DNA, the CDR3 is TGTGCCAGCAGCACACAAGGTCGCCCAAGCTCCTACAATGAGCAGTTCTTC. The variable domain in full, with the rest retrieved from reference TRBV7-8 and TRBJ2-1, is GAGVSQSPRYKVAKRGQDVALRCDPISGHVSLFWYQQALGQGPEFLTYFQNEAQLDKSGLPSDRFFAERPEGSVSTLKIQRTQQEDSAVYLCASSTQGRPSSYNEQFFGPGTRLTVL.